What follows are 20 T cell receptor beta chains derived from one specimen sequenced in a study of CD8 T cells in ankylosing spondylitis. These TCRs are of unknown antigen specificity. Study-level results: There was a TCR beta motif, made of eight highly homologous variants, that appeared characteristic of ankylosing spondylitis blood.

One entry per CDR3 protein, called by TCRdb with MiXCR from the 5' RACE reads. The sample shows approximately 400,000 distinct CDR3 sequences, under 20% of them seen only once. The specimen was blood, either unsorted or a sorted T cell fraction (not recorded which). Every receptor here comes from a male donor with ankylosing spondylitis.

This chain uses TRBV12-3 or TRBV12-4 with TRBJ1-3, with D tentatively TRBD1 (6 bases). Between the trimmed V and J ends, which lost 6 bases and 0 bases, there was a span of 21 bases. The CDR3 contains 18 residues. In DNA form, the CDR3 reads TGTGCCAGCAGCAACAGGGCTAAGGGATCCTACTCTGGAAACACCATATATTTT. Translating it yields CASSNRAKGSYSGNTIYF.

The gene calls are TRBV11-2 and TRBJ2-3; D could derive from TRBD1 or TRBD2 (5 bases each). Germline CDR1 reads SGHAT; CDR2 reads FQNNGV. The ends were cut back, 5 bases at V and 1 base at J, with 13 bases in the middle. The CDR3 contains 15 residues. For the CDR3, the DNA is TGTGCCAGCAGCCTGGGGACCCCGGGCACAGATACGCAGTATTTT. It yields the protein CASSLGTPGTDTQYF.

This clonotype was observed a few times. The chain has TRBV12-3 or TRBV12-4 and TRBJ1-5; D is perhaps TRBD1 (5 bases). The CDR3 runs 13 residues. With 7 bases removed from V and 7 bases from J, the gap between germline ends came to 14 bases. The CDR3 sequence: CASNIKGAQPQHF. In DNA, the CDR3 is TGTGCCAGCAACATCAAAGGGGCCCAGCCCCAGCATTTT.

This clonotype was seen a handful of times. J is TRBJ2-7 and V is TRBV15; D is unresolved. The V end was cut by 1 base, the J end by 3 bases, with 4 bases between. Germline V gives CDR1 LNHNV, CDR2 YYDKDF (reference sequence). The CDR3 runs to 12 residues. CDR3 nucleotides: TGTGCCACCAGCAGAGGTGGCTACGAGCAGTACTTC. This encodes CATSRGGYEQYF.

At least ten counts were recorded for this clonotype. The genes are TRBV29-1 and TRBJ2-1; possible D gene TRBD2, 5 bases. The V gene's germline CDR1 is SQVTM and CDR2 ANQGSEA. V was shortened by 2 bases and J by 8 bases, with 7 bases between the two germline ends. CDR3 length: 11 residues. The CDR3 region is CSVERDDEQFF. The CDR3 coding sequence is TGCAGCGTTGAACGGGATGATGAGCAGTTCTTC.

This clonotype has just a few counts. The chain has TRBV11-1 and TRBJ2-1, with D perhaps matching TRBD1 (5 bases). Germline V gene data show CDR1 as SGHAT and CDR2 as FQDESV (reference sequence). The CDR3 consists of 15 residues. V was shortened by 2 bases and J by 6 bases, with 14 bases between the two germline ends. As DNA, the CDR3 is TGTGCCAGCAGCTTAAGTACGGCAGGGTCCAATGAGCAGTTCTTC. Residues: CASSLSTAGSNEQFF.

This chain uses TRBV7-9 with TRBJ2-7, with D perhaps given as TRBD1 or TRBD2 (5 bases each). There are 13 residues in the CDR3. Trimming left V 3 bases short and J 4 bases short, with 10 bases between. Germline CDR1 reads SEHNR; CDR2 reads FQNEAQ (reference sequence). The CDR3 coding sequence is TGTGCCAGCAGCTTCGGGAAGGGGTACGAGCAGTACTTC. Translation: CASSFGKGYEQYF.

This clonotype was seen more than once but under ten times. V usage is TRBV29-1 and J usage is TRBJ1-2; 7 bases agree with TRBD1. This CDR3 is 12 amino acids long. After removal of 6 bases from V and 3 bases from J, the junction contained 4 bases not matched to a gene. Germline CDR1 reads SQVTM; CDR2 reads ANQGSEA. The CDR3 DNA reads TGCAGCGTGGAGGGGGCTGACTATGGCTACACCTTC. This codes for CSVEGADYGYTF.

This CDR3 reads CSAGGATAKNIQYF. The CDR3, as DNA: TGCAGTGCCGGGGGGGCGACAGCCAAAAACATTCAGTACTTC. The V gene is TRBV20-1, the J gene TRBJ2-4; TRBD2 matches at 8 bases. In germline, CDR1 is DFQATT, CDR2 SNEGSKA (reference sequence). The CDR3 totals 14 residues. With 6 bases clipped from V and 0 bases from J, the junction kept 4 bases outside the gene matches.

The chain is built from TRBV7-2 and TRBJ2-5; D is unclear. V was pared by 5 bases and J by 3 bases, with 7 bases between. Per germline, CDR1 SGHTA and CDR2 FQGNSA. The CDR3 has 12 residues. The DNA of the CDR3 is TGTGCCAGCAGCCCGACTGAAGAGACCCAGTACTTC. Protein product: CASSPTEETQYF.

The rearrangement uses TRBV19 and TRBJ2-1; TRBD2 aligns across 11 bases. V gave up 6 bases and J gave up 3 bases; unmatched junction bases: 7. The CDR3 totals 16 residues. Looked up from germline, CDR1 is LNHDA and CDR2 is SQIVND (reference sequence). The CDR3 protein is CASSSSGGAFYNEQFF. CDR3 DNA: TGTGCCAGTAGCAGTAGCGGGGGGGCCTTCTACAATGAGCAGTTCTTC.

This clonotype was detected many times. J is TRBJ2-1 and V is TRBV12-3 or TRBV12-4; D uncertain. CDR3 length equals 12 residues. The V and J ends lost 4 bases and 10 bases respectively, with 11 bases between them. CDR3 region: CASSSVPEEQFF. The CDR3 DNA sequence: TGTGCCAGCAGTTCGGTACCGGAGGAGCAGTTCTTC.

The J gene is TRBJ2-3, the V gene TRBV12-3 or TRBV12-4; 9 bases map to TRBD2. This CDR3 is built from 16 residues. V dropped 6 bases and J dropped 2; count of bases not matched to a gene: 9. The CDR3 loop is CASSPRASGNTDTQYF. The CDR3 DNA follows: TGTGCCAGCAGCCCCCGAGCTAGCGGGAACACAGATACGCAGTATTTT.

This clonotype was found many times. The CDR3: CAISDYRYNEQFF. As DNA, the CDR3 is TGTGCCATCAGTGATTACCGTTACAATGAGCAGTTCTTC. V usage is TRBV10-3 and J usage is TRBJ2-1; D remains ambiguous. The CDR3 runs to 13 residues. Trimming took 3 bases from V and 4 from J, leaving 7 bases between them. Germline V lookup: CDR1 ENHRY, CDR2 SYGVKD.

The chain has TRBV6-2 or TRBV6-3 and TRBJ2-3, with a tentative D call TRBD2 (6 bases). CDR1 is MNHEY, CDR2 SVGEGT, per germline. This CDR3 spans 17 amino acids. V lost 10 bases and J lost 2, with 25 bases in between. CDR3 protein: CAIQQSPASEYTDTQYF. The CDR3 nucleotides are TGTGCCATCCAACAAAGCCCGGCTAGCGAGTACACAGATACGCAGTATTTT.

V gene TRBV3-1 combines with J gene TRBJ1-2; tentatively, D is TRBD1 (5 bases). In germline, CDR1 is LGHDT, CDR2 YNNKEL (reference sequence). Between the trimmed V and J ends, which lost 4 bases and 4 bases, there was a span of 13 bases. The CDR3 extends over 14 amino acids. This CDR3 reads CASSLSPGGYGYTF. In nucleotides, the CDR3 is TGTGCCAGCAGCCTCTCCCCCGGGGGCTATGGCTACACCTTC.

This clonotype was seen only a few times. V gene TRBV18 combines with J gene TRBJ2-3; weak D call: TRBD2 (6 bases). The germline V and J ends were trimmed by 3 bases and 6 bases, with 10 bases remaining between them. In germline, CDR1 is KGHSH, CDR2 LQKENI. CDR3 length: 13 residues. The CDR3 reads CASSPGTGDTQYF. Here the CDR3 DNA reads TGTGCCAGCTCACCCGGGACTGGGGATACGCAGTATTTT.

This clonotype was detected a few times. V gene TRBV27 combines with J gene TRBJ2-3, with 9 bases identical to TRBD2. Germline CDR1 is MNHEY and CDR2 is SMNVEV (reference sequence). V shed 5 bases, J shed 2 bases, and the junction held 8 bases outside the gene matches. This CDR3 contains 16 residues. This CDR3 reads CASSLISGRPTDTQYF. CDR3 DNA: TGTGCCAGCAGTCTAATTAGCGGGAGACCCACAGATACGCAGTATTTT.

The J gene is TRBJ2-7, the V gene TRBV6-1; 11 bases line up with TRBD2. V gave up 6 bases and J gave up 3 bases; unmatched junction bases: 7. Germline values: CDR1 MNHNS, CDR2 SASEGT. The CDR3 totals 15 residues. For the CDR3, the DNA is TGTGCCAGCAGCGAACGGGGGACTAGCGGCTACGAGCAGTACTTC. Residues: CASSERGTSGYEQYF.

V usage is TRBV7-2 and J usage is TRBJ2-1; a weak D match, TRBD2 (6 bases). The CDR3 totals 15 residues. The germline V and J ends were trimmed by 5 bases and 0 bases, with 11 bases remaining between them. Germline V lookup: CDR1 SGHTA, CDR2 FQGNSA. CDR3 in amino acids: CASSPYGSSYNEQFF. The DNA for the CDR3 is TGTGCCAGCAGCCCCTACGGGAGCTCCTACAATGAGCAGTTCTTC.